This T cell receptor (beta chain) is drawn from a study of cytomegalovirus exposure and HLA in healthy donors. Study-wide findings and caveats: Sequencing likely generated an artifact that appeared as a cluster of highly shared sequence variants. Reports showed the classifier diagnosing cytomegalovirus status with high specificity and sensitivity.

Trimming removed 0 bases from V and 1 base from J, with 22 bases in between. The CDR3 extends over 19 amino acids. From germline, CDR1 is SGHRS and CDR2 YFSETQ. Healthy bone marrow donors made up the donor group. The study ran its PCR with 60 Vbeta and 13 Jbeta primers. Original processing methods: An analysis performed later counted around 86 million unique TCR beta chains (roughly 9.9 million of them shared). The repertoire was sequenced with immunoSEQ multiplex PCR; TCRdb's copy has only in-frame clones and lacks some. That table gives V, J and clone size, and the DNA gave D and trimming. The sample carries approximately 200,000 clones, around 74% recorded once. Of note for this clone: Antigen: not known.

Sequencing input: PBMCs. This rearrangement joins TRBV5-1 to TRBJ1-1; D perhaps matches TRBD1 (6 bases). The clonotype comes from a girl aged 10 to 17 in good health and CMV-seropositive. The CDR3 DNA sequence: TGCGCCAGCAGCTTGGAGGGGGGGTTGCGGGGGGCTGCGAACACTGAAGCTTTCTTT. Translated, it gives CASSLEGGLRGAANTEAFF. Supplemented by reference TRBV5-1 and TRBJ1-1, the full variable domain reads KAGVTQTPRYLIKTRGQQVTLSCSPISGHRSVSWYQQTPGQGLQFLFEYFSETQRNKGNFPGRFSGRQFSNSRSEMNVSTLELGDSALYLCASSLEGGLRGAANTEAFFGQGTRLTVV.